Following are 27 T cell receptor beta chains from one sample sequenced in a study of metastatic and nonmetastatic thyroid tumors. TCRdb ran MiXCR on the PCR reads. The data contain about 22,000 clones, 20% to 25% of them singletons. No patient had received any treatment before thyroid surgery. The sample was blood. These receptors all come from a male donor with papillary thyroid cancer or a benign thyroid nodule (not recorded which). Some clones in this sample may be carry-over from other donors' samples.

The J gene is TRBJ2-1, the V gene TRBV6-2 or TRBV6-3; D possibly corresponds to TRBD1 (7 bases). Germline V gene sequence: CDR1 MNHEY, CDR2 SVGEGT. The CDR3 runs 17 residues. Trimming shortened V by 6 bases and J by 3 bases, and 21 bases separated the two germline ends. For the CDR3, the DNA is TGTGCCAGCAGACCCGAGGGGGCGGGGCCCTGCTACAATGAGCAGTTCTTC. It codes for CASRPEGAGPCYNEQFF.

V and J are TRBV5-1 and TRBJ2-2, with 13 positions matching TRBD2. The V gene's germline CDR1 is SGHRS and CDR2 YFSETQ. The CDR3 loop spans 16 amino acids. The V segment lost 4 bases and the J segment 3 bases; nucleotides outside the gene matches: 3. The DNA for the CDR3 is TGCGCCAGCAGCCGGACTAGCGGGAGCGACACCGGGGAGCTGTTTTTT. Translating it yields CASSRTSGSDTGELFF.

The V call is TRBV27, the J call TRBJ2-1, with D uncertain. Germline CDR1 MNHEY, CDR2 SMNVEV (reference sequence). The CDR3 extends over 14 amino acids. V was cut by 6 bases and J by 9 bases, with 18 bases left in between. The CDR3 sequence: CASRWMDGVGEQFF. The CDR3 DNA sequence: TGTGCCAGCAGATGGATGGATGGGGTGGGTGAGCAGTTCTTC.

This clone showed up just a few times. This may arise from a read error, as a much more abundant clone is one base away. The chain combines TRBV7-6 with TRBJ1-5; D is unresolved. This CDR3 is 13 amino acids long. Germline assignment: CDR1 SGHVS and CDR2 FNYEAQ. The CDR3 DNA follows: TGTTCGGTTAAAGGGTTGAGCAATCAGCCCCAGCATTTT. It specifies CSVKGLSNQPQHF.

This clone was observed many times. The chain recombines TRBV7-2 with TRBJ1-6; D perhaps matches TRBD1 (5 bases). The CDR3 is 13 residues long. Germline V gives CDR1 SGHTA, CDR2 FQGNSA. Trimming took off 4 bases at V and 7 bases at J, with 8 bases between the two ends. The CDR3 protein is CASSSGRNSPLHF. In DNA form, the CDR3 reads TGTGCCAGCAGCTCGGGGCGAAATTCACCCCTCCACTTT.

The chain links TRBV5-1 to TRBJ2-2; D unresolved. With 0 bases removed from V and 7 bases from J, the gap between germline ends came to 4 bases. CDR3 length: 12 amino acids. Germline lookup yields CDR1 SGHRS and CDR2 YFSETQ. The DNA for the CDR3 is TGCGCCAGCAGCTTGGAGGGCGGGGAGCTGTTTTTT. This sequence encodes CASSLEGGELFF.

This clone is labeled medium-sized. The V and J genes are TRBV30 and TRBJ2-7, with D unresolved. V was clipped by 3 bases and J by 1 base, with 13 bases between them. This CDR3 has 14 residues. Germline CDR1 and CDR2: GTSNPN and SVGIG (reference sequence). The CDR3 loop reads CAWRDTGFSYEQYF. CDR3 DNA sequence: TGTGCCTGGAGAGATACCGGGTTTTCCTACGAGCAGTACTTC.

This clone was found a few times. Other nucleotide sequences in the sample specify the same CDR3. The chain links TRBV5-1 to TRBJ2-7, with a weak D call TRBD1 (5 bases). V gave up 4 bases and J gave up 4 bases, with 15 bases separating them. CDR1 and CDR2 (germline): SGHRS, YFSETQ. This CDR3 has 14 amino acids. The CDR3 is CASSPIRAPYEQYF. CDR3 bases: TGCGCCAGCAGCCCTATCAGGGCGCCTTACGAGCAGTACTTC.

The genes are TRBV15 and TRBJ2-7; D is unclear. Germline CDR1 is LNHNV and CDR2 is YYDKDF (reference sequence). The length of the CDR3 is 16 residues. V lost 1 base, J lost 2 bases, and 15 bases lay in between. CDR3 in amino acids: CATSRGNTGVAYEQYF. The CDR3 bases are TGTGCCACCAGCAGAGGGAATACTGGGGTCGCCTACGAGCAGTACTTC.

In this sample, this clone turned up many times. This chain uses TRBV7-2 with TRBJ2-1; 8 nucleotides agree with TRBD2. Trimming at V came to 1 base and at J to 6 bases, leaving 5 bases not matched to a gene. Germline assignment: CDR1 SGHTA and CDR2 FQGNSA. CDR3 length equals 15 residues. The CDR3 reads CASSLEAGVINEQFF. CDR3 bases: TGTGCCAGCAGCTTAGAAGCGGGAGTCATCAATGAGCAGTTCTTC.

Many counts were recorded for this clone. This chain links TRBV29-1 with TRBJ2-5, with 9 bases lining up with TRBD2. Unmatched junction bases numbered 8, after V lost 6 bases and J lost 0 bases. The CDR3 totals 15 residues. The germline V gene encodes CDR1 SQVTM and CDR2 ANQGSEA. The CDR3 coding sequence is TGCAGCGTGGGGCCTTCTAGCGGGAACCAAGAGACCCAGTACTTC. Translating it yields CSVGPSSGNQETQYF.

This clone is judged medium-sized (0.01 to 0.1%). The chain is built from TRBV15 and TRBJ2-7; 9 bases are shared with TRBD2. The germline gives CDR1 LNHNV, CDR2 YYDKDF (reference sequence). The CDR3 consists of 15 residues. Trimming cost V 4 bases and J 5 bases; bases outside gene matches: 9. This CDR3 is CATSTLLGLAHEQYF. CDR3 bases: TGTGCCACCAGCACACTGTTGGGACTAGCTCACGAGCAGTACTTC. The entire variable domain, with the rest obtained from reference TRBV15 and TRBJ2-7, is as follows: DAMVIQNPRYQVTQFGKPVTLSCSQTLNHNVMYWYQQKSSQAPKLLFHYYDKDFNNEADTPDNFQSRRPNTSFCFLDIRSPGLGDTAMYLCATSTLLGLAHEQYFGPGTRLTVT.

This clone was picked up many times. The rearrangement joins TRBV7-6 to TRBJ1-5; D uncertain. CDR1 is SGHVS and CDR2 is FNYEAQ in the germline V gene. V shed 4 bases and J shed 6 bases, with 10 bases lying between them. This CDR3 has 13 amino acids. CDR3 amino acids: CASSSSRGQPQHF. DNA of the CDR3: TGTGCCAGCAGCTCTAGCCGGGGTCAGCCCCAGCATTTT.

This clone was seen ten or more times. The chain carries TRBV9 and TRBJ2-6, with a weak D call TRBD2 (5 bases). There are 19 residues in the CDR3. In germline, CDR1 is SGDLS, CDR2 YYNGEE. Trimming pared 1 base from V and 1 base from J, leaving 18 bases between. The CDR3, as DNA: TGTGCCAGCAGCGTAATAGGAGAGGGATGGGGTTCTGGGGCCAACGTCCTGACTTTC. Its translation: CASSVIGEGWGSGANVLTF.

In this sample, this clone turned up many times. V and J are TRBV29-1 and TRBJ2-5; TRBD1 or TRBD2 may be the D gene (7 bases each). The CDR3 runs to 12 residues. Germline CDR1 reads SQVTM; CDR2 reads ANQGSEA. With 7 bases removed from V and 4 bases from J, the gap between germline ends came to 13 bases. The CDR3 protein is CSAGGGVETQYF. DNA of the CDR3: TGCAGCGCAGGGGGGGGGGTAGAGACCCAGTACTTC.

This chain joins TRBV12-3 or TRBV12-4 and TRBJ1-1; D gene ambiguous. V dropped 8 bases and J dropped 4 bases, with 20 bases sitting between them. This CDR3 has 15 residues. Here the CDR3 DNA reads TGTGCCAGCCGCTCGGGTGGTCCCACCTGCACTGAAGCTTTCTTT. Protein product: CASRSGGPTCTEAFF.

Ten or more counts support this clone. This chain connects TRBV20-1 to TRBJ1-4; no clear D. This CDR3 has 13 residues. Trimming took off 5 bases at V and 6 bases at J, with 13 bases between the two ends. Germline V CDR1 and CDR2: DFQATT, SNEGSKA (reference sequence). CDR3 bases: TGCAGTGCTGACCGGACTGGGGATGAAAAACTGTTTTTT. This sequence encodes CSADRTGDEKLFF.

This clone occurred many times. This chain connects TRBV5-1 to TRBJ2-7, with 7 bases that match TRBD1. V lost 4 bases and J lost 2; bases outside the gene matches: 9. Per germline, CDR1 SGHRS and CDR2 YFSETQ. CDR3 size: 15 residues. DNA of the CDR3: TGCGCCAGCAGCACCAACGCAGGGGGACCCTACGAGCAGTACTTC. Translating gives CASSTNAGGPYEQYF.

With respect to this clone: A junction end diverges from the germline sequence, so it may reflect a read error. This chain joins TRBV27 and TRBJ2-2; 12 bases align to TRBD1. This CDR3 comprises 17 residues. Germline V gives CDR1 MNHEY, CDR2 SMNVEV (reference sequence). The chain's CDR3 is CASSLWGTGGCTVELFF. CDR3 DNA sequence: TGTGCCAGCAGTTTATGGGGGACAGGGGGCTGCACCGTGGAGCTGTTTTTT.

This sequence joins TRBV11-2 and TRBJ2-5; 14 nucleotides align to TRBD2. This CDR3 has 19 amino acids. Germline values: CDR1 SGHAT, CDR2 FQNNGV. Trimming removed 4 bases from V and 4 bases from J; junction bases left unmatched: 14. The CDR3, as DNA: TGTGCCAGCAGCTCACCCTCGGGACTAGCGGGAGATATGGGAGAGACCCAGTACTTC. This encodes CASSSPSGLAGDMGETQYF.

There are a few counts of this clone. V is TRBV11-1 and J is TRBJ2-2; 12 bases align to TRBD2. Germline V gene data show CDR1 as SGHAT and CDR2 as FQDESV (reference sequence). The CDR3 has 17 residues. V trimming: 3 bases; J trimming: 3 bases; junction bases outside the gene matches: 5. CDR3 region: CASSFPTSGRDTGELFF. CDR3 sequence (DNA): TGTGCCAGCAGCTTTCCGACTAGCGGGAGAGACACCGGGGAGCTGTTTTTT.

This clone was recorded many times. The rearrangement joins TRBV20-1 to TRBJ1-5, with D possibly TRBD1 on 5 matching bases. Germline V gives CDR1 DFQATT, CDR2 SNEGSKA (reference sequence). This CDR3 is built from 15 residues. Trimming cost V 6 bases and J 7 bases, with 22 bases left between them. CDR3 sequence: CSARPHDSLGQPQHF. The CDR3 nucleotides read TGCAGTGCCCGGCCCCACGACAGTCTTGGACAGCCCCAGCATTTT.

This clone was seen repeatedly, ten times or more. The rearrangement joins TRBV4-2 to TRBJ2-6; D might be TRBD2 (6 bases). Germline assignment: CDR1 LGHNA and CDR2 YNFKEQ. Deletions cut 4 bases from V and 0 bases from J, with 13 bases between. The CDR3 length is 17 residues. The CDR3 bases are TGTGCCAGCAGCCCGGGGGACTCCAGCTCTGGGGCCAACGTCCTGACTTTC. Its protein product is CASSPGDSSSGANVLTF.

This clone has just a few counts. The chain is built from TRBV6-1 and TRBJ2-7; the D gene is possibly TRBD1 (6 bases). CDR1 MNHNS and CDR2 SASEGT come from the germline V gene. CDR3 length: 16 amino acids. The ends were cut back, 5 bases at V and 3 bases at J, with 20 bases in the middle. The CDR3 DNA sequence: TGTGCCAGCAGTCAGGGGAGAAGTGGACGGTTCTACGAGCAGTACTTC. Its translation is CASSQGRSGRFYEQYF.

This clone was seen ten or more times. An end of the junction differs from the germline gene, which may be a read error. The chain links TRBV28 to TRBJ2-7, with 7 bases matching TRBD1. Germline CDR1 reads MDHEN; CDR2 reads SYDVKM. The CDR3 contains 12 residues. The DNA for the CDR3 is TGTGTCAGCACTTCAGGGGGCTACGAGCAGTACTTC. Encoded protein: CVSTSGGYEQYF.

This chain connects TRBV9 to TRBJ1-1, with D possibly matching TRBD1 (5 bases). Germline CDR1 is SGDLS and CDR2 is YYNGEE. Trimming removed 2 bases at V and 4 bases at J, with 18 bases between. CDR3 length: 16 amino acids. CDR3 amino acids: CASSVIGGWGGTEAFF. CDR3 coding DNA: TGTGCCAGCAGCGTTATCGGCGGGTGGGGGGGCACTGAAGCTTTCTTT.

This clone appeared a few times. The gene calls are TRBV19 and TRBJ1-5, with a weak D call TRBD1 (5 bases). Between the trimmed V and J ends, which lost 10 bases and 5 bases, there was a span of 12 bases. Germline lookup yields CDR1 LNHDA and CDR2 SQIVND (reference sequence). CDR3 length: 12 amino acids. Here the CDR3 reads CATQTDHQPQHF. CDR3 nucleotide sequence: TGTGCCACCCAGACAGATCATCAGCCCCAGCATTTT.